This T cell receptor beta chain stems from a study of regulatory T cells in long-lasting Graves disease. Notes on the study in general: Persistent disease preferred TRBV28, TRBJ1-2 and TRBJ2-5.

TCR beta libraries were built with iRepertoire HTBI primers and Arm-PCR of CDR3 regions. Using its own MiXCR run on the multiplex PCR reads, TCRdb lists one record per CDR3 protein. The table has 420,000 or so distinct CDR3 sequences, around 22% seen once; the top ten hold roughly 26%. There are a few counts of this clonotype. Its antigen is as yet unknown. V lost 2 bases and J 3 bases, leaving 14 bases between the germline ends. The CDR3 spans 15 residues. CDR1 is LNHDA, CDR2 SQIVND, per germline (reference sequence). Time point given: persistent/refractory GD, antithyroid drugs over 5 years with positive TRAb. There was RNA extracted from PBMCs, and the TCR library was made from it. Graves' disease diagnoses used American Thyroid Association guidelines. The source of the patients was an endocrinology department in Xi'an, China.

This sequence joins TRBV19 and TRBJ2-7; perhaps TRBD1 as D (6 bases). Specimen: peripheral blood mononuclear cells (PBMCs), collected when the disease was refractory, from a patient treated with antithyroid drugs. The origin of this receptor is a female donor with Graves disease. The CDR3 DNA is TGTGCCAGTAGTATATCGGGACAACCGCACTACGAGCAGTACTTC. Translating gives CASSISGQPHYEQYF.